This T cell receptor (beta chain) came from a study of shared clonotypes between healthy human individuals. Naive CD45RA+ and memory CD45RA-negative subsets were split from CD4+ cells. V was pared by 0 bases and J by 4 bases, with 9 bases between. The germline CDR1 and CDR2 sequences are GTSNPN and SVGIG (reference sequence). This CDR3 has 14 residues. Assay used: immunoSEQ multiplex PCR; TCRdb lists only in-frame clones, some missing. The sample includes under 1,100,000 clones, approximately 70% of them seen just once. As regards this clone: At the DNA level, this CDR3 is encoded by other sequences in the same sample as well.

Sample: memory CD4+ T cells sorted from blood. As to subset: CD45RA-negative fraction. The rearrangement joins TRBV30 to TRBJ2-2; D is uncertain. The TCR comes from a man in his late teens or twenties in good health. CDR3 region: CAWSVLSGTGELFF. The CDR3, as DNA: TGTGCCTGGAGTGTACTGTCGGGCACCGGGGAGCTGTTTTTT.